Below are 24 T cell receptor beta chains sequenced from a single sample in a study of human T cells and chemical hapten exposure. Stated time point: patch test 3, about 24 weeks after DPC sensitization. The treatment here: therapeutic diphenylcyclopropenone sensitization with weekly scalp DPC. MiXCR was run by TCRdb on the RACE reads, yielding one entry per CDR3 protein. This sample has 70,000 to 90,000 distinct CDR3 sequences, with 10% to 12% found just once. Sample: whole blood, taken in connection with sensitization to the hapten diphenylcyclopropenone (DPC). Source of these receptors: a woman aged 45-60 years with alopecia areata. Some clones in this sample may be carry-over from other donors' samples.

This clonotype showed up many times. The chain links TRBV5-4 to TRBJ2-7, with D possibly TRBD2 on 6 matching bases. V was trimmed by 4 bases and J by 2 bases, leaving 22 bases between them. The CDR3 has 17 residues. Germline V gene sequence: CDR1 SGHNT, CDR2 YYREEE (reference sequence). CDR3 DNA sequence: TGTGCCAGCAGCCCGCCCGGGGCGCGGGGCCTCCCCTACGAGCAGTACTTC. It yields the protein CASSPPGARGLPYEQYF.

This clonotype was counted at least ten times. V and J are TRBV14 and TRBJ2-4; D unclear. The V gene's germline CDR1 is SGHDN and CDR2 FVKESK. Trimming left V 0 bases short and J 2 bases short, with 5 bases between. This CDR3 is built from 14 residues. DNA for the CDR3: TGTGCCAGCAGCCAAGACAGGTCCAAAAACATTCAGTACTTC. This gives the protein CASSQDRSKNIQYF.

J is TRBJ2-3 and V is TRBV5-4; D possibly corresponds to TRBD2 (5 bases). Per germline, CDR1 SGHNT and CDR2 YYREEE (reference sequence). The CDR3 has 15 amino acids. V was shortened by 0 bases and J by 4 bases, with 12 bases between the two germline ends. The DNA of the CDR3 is TGTGCCAGCAGCTTGGGCCCCGGAGGCGCAGATACGCAGTATTTT. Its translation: CASSLGPGGADTQYF.

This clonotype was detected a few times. CDR3 amino acids: CASSPGANSVRETQYF. In nucleotides, the CDR3 is TGTGCCAGCAGCCCCGGGGCAAATTCTGTACGCGAGACCCAGTACTTC. The chain links TRBV6-6 to TRBJ2-5, with D perhaps given as TRBD1 or TRBD2 (5 bases each). Trimming left V 6 bases short and J 5 bases short, with 22 bases between. CDR3 size: 16 residues. The germline CDR1 and CDR2 sequences are MNHNY and SVGAGI (reference sequence).

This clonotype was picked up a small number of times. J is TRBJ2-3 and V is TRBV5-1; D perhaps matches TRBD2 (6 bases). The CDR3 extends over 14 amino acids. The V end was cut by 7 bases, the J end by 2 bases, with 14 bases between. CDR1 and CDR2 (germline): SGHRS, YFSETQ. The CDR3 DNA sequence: TGCGCCAGCGCCAACGGGGACTTCACAGATACGCAGTATTTT. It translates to CASANGDFTDTQYF. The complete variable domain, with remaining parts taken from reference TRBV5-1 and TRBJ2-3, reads KAGVTQTPRYLIKTRGQQVTLSCSPISGHRSVSWYQQTPGQGLQFLFEYFSETQRNKGNFPGRFSGRQFSNSRSEMNVSTLELGDSALYLCASANGDFTDTQYFGPGTRLTVL.

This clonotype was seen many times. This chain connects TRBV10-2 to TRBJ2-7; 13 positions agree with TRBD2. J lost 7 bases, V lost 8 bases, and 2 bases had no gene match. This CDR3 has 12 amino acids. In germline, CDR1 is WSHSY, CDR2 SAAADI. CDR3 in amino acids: CASSGLAGEQYF. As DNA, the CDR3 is TGCGCCAGCTCGGGACTAGCGGGAGAGCAGTACTTC.

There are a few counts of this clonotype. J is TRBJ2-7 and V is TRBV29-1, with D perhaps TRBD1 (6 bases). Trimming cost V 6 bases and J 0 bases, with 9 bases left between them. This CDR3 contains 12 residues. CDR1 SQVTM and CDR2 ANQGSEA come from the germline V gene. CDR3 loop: CSVKDSSYEQYF. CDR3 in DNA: TGCAGCGTGAAGGACAGCTCCTACGAGCAGTACTTC.

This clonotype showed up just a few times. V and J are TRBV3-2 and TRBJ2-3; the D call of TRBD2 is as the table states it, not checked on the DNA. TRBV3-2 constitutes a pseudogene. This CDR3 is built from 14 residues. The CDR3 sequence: CASSQEAGKDTQYF. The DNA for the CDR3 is TGTGCCAGCAGCCAAGAGGCGGGGAAAGATACGCAGTATTTT.

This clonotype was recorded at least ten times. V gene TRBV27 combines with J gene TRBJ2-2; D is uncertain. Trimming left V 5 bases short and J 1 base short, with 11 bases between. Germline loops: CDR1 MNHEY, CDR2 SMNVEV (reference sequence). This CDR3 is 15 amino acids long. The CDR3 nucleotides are TGTGCCAGCAGTCCACCAATTAAGAACACCGGGGAGCTGTTTTTT. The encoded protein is CASSPPIKNTGELFF.

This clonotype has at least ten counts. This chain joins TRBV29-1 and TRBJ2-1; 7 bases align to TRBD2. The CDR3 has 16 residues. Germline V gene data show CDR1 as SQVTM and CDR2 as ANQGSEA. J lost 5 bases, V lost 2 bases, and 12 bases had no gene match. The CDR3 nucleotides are TGCAGCGTTGAATCCCGGTACGAGCGGGATGACAATGAGCAGTTCTTC. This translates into CSVESRYERDDNEQFF.

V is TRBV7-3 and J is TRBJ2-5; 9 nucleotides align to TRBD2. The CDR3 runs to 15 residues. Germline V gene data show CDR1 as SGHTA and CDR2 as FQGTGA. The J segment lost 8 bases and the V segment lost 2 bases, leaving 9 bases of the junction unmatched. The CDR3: CASSLLAGGQGTQYF. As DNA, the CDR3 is TGTGCCAGCAGCTTACTCGCGGGAGGGCAAGGCACCCAGTACTTC.

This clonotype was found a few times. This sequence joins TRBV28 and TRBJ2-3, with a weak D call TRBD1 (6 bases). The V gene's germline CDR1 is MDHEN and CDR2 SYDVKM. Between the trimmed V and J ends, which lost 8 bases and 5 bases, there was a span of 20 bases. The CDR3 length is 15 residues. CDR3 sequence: CASGSYRARGDTQYF. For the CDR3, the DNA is TGTGCCAGCGGCTCCTACCGCGCCAGGGGAGATACGCAGTATTTT.

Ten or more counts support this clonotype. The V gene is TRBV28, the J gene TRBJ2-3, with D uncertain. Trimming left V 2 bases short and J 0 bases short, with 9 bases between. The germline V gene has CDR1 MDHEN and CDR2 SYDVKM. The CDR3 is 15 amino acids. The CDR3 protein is CASSLVTRSTDTQYF. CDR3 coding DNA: TGTGCCAGCAGTTTAGTCACGAGAAGCACAGATACGCAGTATTTT. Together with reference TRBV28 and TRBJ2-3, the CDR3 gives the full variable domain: DVKVTQSSRYLVKRTGEKVFLECVQDMDHENMFWYRQDPGLGLRLIYFSYDVKMKEKGDIPEGYSVSREKKERFSLILESASTNQTSMYLCASSLVTRSTDTQYFGPGTRLTVL.

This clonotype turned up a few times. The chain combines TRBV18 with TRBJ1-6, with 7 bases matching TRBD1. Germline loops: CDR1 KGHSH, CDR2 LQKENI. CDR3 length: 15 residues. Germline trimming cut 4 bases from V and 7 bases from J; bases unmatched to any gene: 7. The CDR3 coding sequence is TGTGCCAGCTCACTGCGGACAGGCGAGAATTCACCCCTCCACTTT. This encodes CASSLRTGENSPLHF.

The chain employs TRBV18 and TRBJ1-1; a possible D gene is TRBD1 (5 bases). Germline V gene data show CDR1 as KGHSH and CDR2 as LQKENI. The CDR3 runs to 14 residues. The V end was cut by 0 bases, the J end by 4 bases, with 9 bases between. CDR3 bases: TGTGCCAGCTCACCACCGAACAGGCCCACTGAAGCTTTCTTT. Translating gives CASSPPNRPTEAFF.

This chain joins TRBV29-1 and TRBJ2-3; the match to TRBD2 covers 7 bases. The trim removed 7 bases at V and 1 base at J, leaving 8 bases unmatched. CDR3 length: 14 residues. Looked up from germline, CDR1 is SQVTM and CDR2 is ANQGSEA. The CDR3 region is CSAEAAGGTDTQYF. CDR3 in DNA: TGCAGCGCCGAAGCGGCGGGGGGCACAGATACGCAGTATTTT.

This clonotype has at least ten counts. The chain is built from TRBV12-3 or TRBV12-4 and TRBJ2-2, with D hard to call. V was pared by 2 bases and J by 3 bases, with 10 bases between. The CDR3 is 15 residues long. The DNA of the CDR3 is TGTGCCAGCAGTTTATGGGGTACCGACACCGGGGAGCTGTTTTTT. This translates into CASSLWGTDTGELFF.

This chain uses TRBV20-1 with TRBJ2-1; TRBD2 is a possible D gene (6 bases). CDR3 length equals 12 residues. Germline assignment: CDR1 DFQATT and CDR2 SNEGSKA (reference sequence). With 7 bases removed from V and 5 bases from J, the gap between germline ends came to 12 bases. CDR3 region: CSVAGGNNEQFF. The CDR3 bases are TGCAGTGTCGCCGGGGGTAACAATGAGCAGTTCTTC.

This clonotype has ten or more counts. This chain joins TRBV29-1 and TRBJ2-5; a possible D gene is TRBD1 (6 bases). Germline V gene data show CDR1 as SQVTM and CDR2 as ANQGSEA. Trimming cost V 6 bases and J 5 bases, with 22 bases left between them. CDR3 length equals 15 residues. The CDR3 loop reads CSVTPGQGQGETQYF. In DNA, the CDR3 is TGCAGCGTCACTCCGGGGCAGGGGCAGGGGGAGACCCAGTACTTC.

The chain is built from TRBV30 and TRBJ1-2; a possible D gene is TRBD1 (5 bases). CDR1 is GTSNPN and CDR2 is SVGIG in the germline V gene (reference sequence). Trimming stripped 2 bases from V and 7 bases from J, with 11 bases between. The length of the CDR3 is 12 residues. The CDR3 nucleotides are TGTGCCTGGAGTCCCACGGGGGTTGGCTACACCTTC. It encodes CAWSPTGVGYTF.

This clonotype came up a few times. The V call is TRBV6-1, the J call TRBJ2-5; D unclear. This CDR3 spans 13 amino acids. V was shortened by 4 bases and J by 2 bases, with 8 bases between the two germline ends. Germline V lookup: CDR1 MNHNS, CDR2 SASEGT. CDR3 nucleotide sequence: TGTGCCAGCAGTGGGTGGATACAAGAGACCCAGTACTTC. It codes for CASSGWIQETQYF.

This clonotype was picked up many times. The CDR3 region has the DNA TGCAGTGCCGACCGGAGGGGCAGGACCACAGATACGCAGTATTTT. It translates to CSADRRGRTTDTQYF. This chain uses TRBV20-1 with TRBJ2-3; weak D call: TRBD2 (6 bases). The CDR3 runs to 15 residues. With 6 bases removed from V and 2 bases from J, the gap between germline ends came to 18 bases. Germline CDR1 and CDR2: DFQATT and SNEGSKA (reference sequence).

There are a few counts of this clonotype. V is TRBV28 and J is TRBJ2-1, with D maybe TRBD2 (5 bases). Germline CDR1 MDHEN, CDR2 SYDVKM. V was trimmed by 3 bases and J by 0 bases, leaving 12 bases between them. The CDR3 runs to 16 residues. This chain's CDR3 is CASSLFRLSSYNEQFF. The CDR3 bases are TGTGCCAGCAGTTTGTTTAGACTATCCTCCTACAATGAGCAGTTCTTC.

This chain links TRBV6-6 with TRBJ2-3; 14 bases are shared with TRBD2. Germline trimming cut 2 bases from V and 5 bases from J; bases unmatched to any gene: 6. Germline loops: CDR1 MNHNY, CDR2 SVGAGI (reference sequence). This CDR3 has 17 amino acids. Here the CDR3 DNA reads TGTGCCAGCAGTTACGCGACTAGCGGGGGGGCCATAGATACGCAGTATTTT. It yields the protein CASSYATSGGAIDTQYF.